Listed below are T cell receptor beta chains from one sample, sequenced in a study. From the RT-PCR reads, TCRdb called clonotypes with MiXCR, one entry per CDR3 protein. The sample lists 550,000 to 750,000 distinct CDR3 sequences, approximately 15% occurring once. Sequencing was carried out using memory CD4+ T cells from blood. These TCRs come from a female donor in good health, serving as a healthy control. The CDR3 runs from the conserved cysteine through the conserved F or W. A D gene is named only where the DNA matches it firmly. Only part of the rows carry a size: once, few, many, or a class if the clone is expanded.

V: TRBV5-1; J: TRBJ2-1; size: -; D: TRBD2; DNA: TGCGCCAGCAGCTTGGCCCCTAGCGGGAGGTTCAATGAGCAGTTCTTC; CDR3: CASSLAPSGRFNEQFF
V: TRBV5-1; J: TRBJ2-5; size: -; D: -; DNA: TGCGCCAGCACCAATCAGGGTCAAGAGACCCAGTACTTC; CDR3: CASTNQGQETQYF
V: TRBV15; J: TRBJ1-6; size: -; D: -; DNA: TGTGCCACCAGCAGAGTGGACCGCAATTCACCCCTCCACTTT; CDR3: CATSRVDRNSPLHF
V: TRBV13; J: TRBJ2-1; size: -; D: -; DNA: TGTGCCAGCAGCTTAGGCGGCGGGGTACCTTACAATGAGCAGTTCTTC; CDR3: CASSLGGGVPYNEQFF
V: TRBV7-2; J: TRBJ1-3; size: many; D: -; DNA: TGTGCCAGCAGCTTCCCGGGTGACTCTGGAAACACCATATATTTT; CDR3: CASSFPGDSGNTIYF
V: TRBV20-1; J: TRBJ2-7; size: few; D: -; DNA: TGCAGTGCTAGATGGGCAGCTTCCTACGAGCAGTACTTC; CDR3: CSARWAASYEQYF
V: TRBV10-3; J: TRBJ2-1; size: few; D: -; DNA: TGTGCCATCAGTGATTTAGTAGGGCTCGGGACCCGCAATGAGCAGTTCTTC; CDR3: CAISDLVGLGTRNEQFF
V: TRBV7-9; J: TRBJ2-5; size: -; D: -; DNA: TGTGCCAGCAGCTTATATCGGGTACAGCTGTACCAAGAGACCCAGTACTTC; CDR3: CASSLYRVQLYQETQYF
V: TRBV5-1; J: TRBJ2-1; size: many; D: TRBD1; DNA: TGCGCCAGCAGCTTGGCCGGTTTGGACAGGGAGCAGTTCTTC; CDR3: CASSLAGLDREQFF
V: TRBV30; J: TRBJ1-2; size: few; D: -; DNA: TGTGCCCGGACAGACCTCTATGGCTACACCTTC; CDR3: CARTDLYGYTF
V: TRBV10-3; J: TRBJ2-6; size: -; D: -; DNA: TGTGCCATTTCTTCGGAGTCTGGGGCCAACGTCCTGACTTTC; CDR3: CAISSESGANVLTF
V: TRBV4-1; J: TRBJ1-1; size: many; D: -; DNA: TGCGCCAGCAGTCGGGACTCTGCCGCTTTCTTT; CDR3: CASSRDSAAFF
V: TRBV12-3/TRBV12-4; J: TRBJ1-5; size: few; D: -; DNA: TGTGCCAGCAGTTTCTCGGGGTCCGATCAGCCCCAGCATTTT; CDR3: CASSFSGSDQPQHF
V: TRBV30; J: TRBJ2-7; size: -; D: TRBD2; DNA: TGTGCCTGGAGTGTAGATGCGGGAGTCCACGAGCAGTACTTC; CDR3: CAWSVDAGVHEQYF
V: TRBV27; J: TRBJ1-5; size: -; D: -; DNA: TGTGCCAGCAGTTGGCAGGCTGTCGATCAGCCCCAGCATTTT; CDR3: CASSWQAVDQPQHF
V: TRBV9; J: TRBJ2-1; size: few; D: -; DNA: TGTGCCAGCAGCGTAGAGTCGCTGGGATGGGGGTTGGATGAGCAGTTCTTC; CDR3: CASSVESLGWGLDEQFF
V: TRBV6-5; J: TRBJ2-1; size: -; D: -; DNA: TGTGCCAGCAGTTACTCGACCCCCCGGGACAATGAGCAGTTCTTC; CDR3: CASSYSTPRDNEQFF
V: TRBV24-1; J: TRBJ1-3; size: -; D: TRBD1; DNA: TGTGCCACCAGTGACCCCGGGACAGGGGACGGAAACACCATATATTTT; CDR3: CATSDPGTGDGNTIYF
V: TRBV4-2; J: TRBJ2-7; size: few; D: TRBD2; DNA: TGTGCCAGCAGCCAAGGAGGACTAGCGAGGGCCTACGAGCAGTACTTC; CDR3: CASSQGGLARAYEQYF
V: TRBV7-3; J: TRBJ2-1; size: -; D: -; DNA: TGTGCCAGCAGCTTAACCAGGGAACTTGCGAATGAGCAGTTCTTC; CDR3: CASSLTRELANEQFF
V: TRBV5-5; J: TRBJ2-2; size: many; D: TRBD2; DNA: TGTGCCAGCAGCTTGGTCCTAGCGGGGGACACCGGGGAGCTGTTTTTT; CDR3: CASSLVLAGDTGELFF
V: TRBV6-5; J: TRBJ1-1; size: -; D: TRBD1; DNA: TGTGCCAGCAGTCCTAGAGACAGGGGGGACACTGAAGCTTTCTTT; CDR3: CASSPRDRGDTEAFF
V: TRBV7-8; J: TRBJ2-2; size: -; D: -; DNA: TGTGCCAGCAGCCTACAGGATCCCGGGGAGCTTTTTTTT; CDR3: CASSLQDPGELFF
V: TRBV7-7; J: TRBJ2-2; size: few; D: TRBD2; DNA: TGTGCTAGCAGCTTCGGTAGCGGGAGGGCTTTGACCGGGGAGCTGTTTTTT; CDR3: CASSFGSGRALTGELFF
V: TRBV6-6; J: TRBJ1-6; size: many; D: -; DNA: TGTGCCAGCACCCAAGGCTCACCCCTCCACTTT; CDR3: CASTQGSPLHF
V: TRBV7-6; J: TRBJ1-1; size: -; D: TRBD1; DNA: TGTGCGACCAAGGCGACAGGGTTCAGTACCCCTGAAGCTTTCTTT; CDR3: CATKATGFSTPEAFF
V: TRBV7-9; J: TRBJ2-3; size: -; D: -; DNA: TGTGCCAGCAGTATAGCGAACACAGATACGCAGTATTTT; CDR3: CASSIANTDTQYF
V: TRBV6-2/TRBV6-3; J: TRBJ1-1; size: -; D: -; DNA: TGTGCCAGCAGTAACTACGGGAACACTGAAGCTTTCTTT; CDR3: CASSNYGNTEAFF
V: TRBV6-1; J: TRBJ1-1; size: -; D: -; DNA: TGTGCCAGCAGGCTGACAGGAACCGCGGCCACTGAAGCTTTCTTT; CDR3: CASRLTGTAATEAFF
V: TRBV20-1; J: TRBJ1-5; size: many; D: -; DNA: TGCAGTGCTAGTTTGTACAGGGATCAGCCCCAGCATTTT; CDR3: CSASLYRDQPQHF
V: TRBV12-3/TRBV12-4; J: TRBJ1-3; size: -; D: -; DNA: TGTGCCAGCGGGTACAGAAACACCATATATTTT; CDR3: CASGYRNTIYF
V: TRBV20-1; J: TRBJ2-2; size: few; D: -; DNA: TGCAGTGCTGGAAGACAGGCCGGGGAGCTGTTTTTT; CDR3: CSAGRQAGELFF
V: TRBV12-3/TRBV12-4; J: TRBJ2-5; size: -; D: TRBD2; DNA: TGTGCCAGCAGTGCTAGCGGGAATAAAGAGACCCAGTACTTC; CDR3: CASSASGNKETQYF
V: TRBV11-2; J: TRBJ1-1; size: -; D: -; DNA: TGTGCCAGCAGCTTGATAGGGGCTTTGAACACTGAAGCTTTCTTT; CDR3: CASSLIGALNTEAFF
V: TRBV7-2; J: TRBJ2-1; size: few; D: -; DNA: TGTGCCAGCAGCTTAAGAAGCGCGGCACCGACCTACAATGAGCAGTTCTTC; CDR3: CASSLRSAAPTYNEQFF
V: TRBV6-1; J: TRBJ2-1; size: few; D: -; DNA: TGTGCCAGCAGATACAGGGATACCAATGAGCAGTTCTTC; CDR3: CASRYRDTNEQFF
V: TRBV27; J: TRBJ2-3; size: -; D: -; DNA: TGTGCCAGCAGTTTAATGGTGGGAGATACGCAGTATTTT; CDR3: CASSLMVGDTQYF
V: TRBV3-1; J: TRBJ1-5; size: -; D: -; DNA: TGTGCCAGCAGCCAAGCAGGGAGTCAGCCCCAGCATTTT; CDR3: CASSQAGSQPQHF
V: TRBV24-1; J: TRBJ1-5; size: few; D: TRBD1; DNA: TGTGCCACCAGTGATGCGACAGGGGCCCTCAATCAGCCCCAGCATTTT; CDR3: CATSDATGALNQPQHF
V: TRBV7-6; J: TRBJ2-2; size: many; D: TRBD2; DNA: TGTGCCAGCAGCCCCGTTAGCGGGAGTACCGGGGAGCTGTTTTTT; CDR3: CASSPVSGSTGELFF
V: TRBV7-9; J: TRBJ2-5; size: -; D: -; DNA: TGTGCCAGCAGCTTAGTTCCATCTACGAAGACCCAGTACTTC; CDR3: CASSLVPSTKTQYF
V: TRBV10-3; J: TRBJ2-3; size: many; D: -; DNA: TGTGCCATCAGTGAGTCTCAGGGGCCCCGCACAGATACGCAGTATTTT; CDR3: CAISESQGPRTDTQYF
V: TRBV18; J: TRBJ1-2; size: many; D: -; DNA: TGTGCCAGCTCACCAAATCGGGTAGGGGCGGATGGCTACACCTTC; CDR3: CASSPNRVGADGYTF
V: TRBV12-3/TRBV12-4; J: TRBJ2-1; size: many; D: -; DNA: TGTGCCAGCACCCTAAGTGGGGGGATGTCCTACAATGAGCAGTTCTTC; CDR3: CASTLSGGMSYNEQFF
V: TRBV7-2; J: TRBJ2-1; size: many; D: -; DNA: TGTGCCAGCAGCTTAACAGCCATCTACAATGAGCAGTTCTTC; CDR3: CASSLTAIYNEQFF
V: TRBV5-1; J: TRBJ1-5; size: few; D: -; DNA: TGCGCCAGCAGCTTGGAAGTGGGTTCGGAACAGCCCCAGCATTTT; CDR3: CASSLEVGSEQPQHF
V: TRBV4-3; J: TRBJ2-7; size: many; D: TRBD1; DNA: TGCGCCAGCAGCCCTGGGACAGGGTGGGGCGAGCAGTACTTC; CDR3: CASSPGTGWGEQYF
V: TRBV6-6; J: TRBJ2-3; size: -; D: -; DNA: TGTGCCAGCAGTCTATTGACCGGCACAGATACGCAGTATTTT; CDR3: CASSLLTGTDTQYF
V: TRBV7-6; J: TRBJ2-6; size: -; D: -; DNA: TGTGCCAGCAGCTCCAGGGGGGGGGCTGGGGCCAACGTCCTGACTTTC; CDR3: CASSSRGGAGANVLTF
V: TRBV7-6; J: TRBJ2-2; size: many; D: TRBD2; DNA: TGTGCCAGCAGCCTGATGACTAGCGGGAATGCCGGGGAGCTGTTTTTT; CDR3: CASSLMTSGNAGELFF
V: TRBV20-1; J: TRBJ2-2; size: -; D: -; DNA: TGCAGTGCCGTGGGGGAAATGGACGGGGAGCTGTTTTTT; CDR3: CSAVGEMDGELFF
V: TRBV3-1; J: TRBJ1-2; size: few; D: -; DNA: TGTGCCAGCAGCCAAGATAGCGGCAGGACCTATGGCTACACCTTC; CDR3: CASSQDSGRTYGYTF
V: TRBV6-5; J: TRBJ1-1; size: many; D: TRBD1; DNA: TGTGCCAGCAGACAGGGACAGGGGAGGAACACTGAAGCTTTCTTT; CDR3: CASRQGQGRNTEAFF
V: TRBV5-4; J: TRBJ1-2; size: -; D: -; DNA: TGTGCCAGCAGCTATTATCAGGGGAACTATGGCTACACCTTC; CDR3: CASSYYQGNYGYTF
V: TRBV29-1; J: TRBJ2-1; size: -; D: TRBD1; DNA: TGCAGCCTGGGACAGGGGGCAGGTGAGCAGTTCTTC; CDR3: CSLGQGAGEQFF
V: TRBV20-1; J: TRBJ2-1; size: few; D: TRBD2; DNA: TGCAGTGCTACGATCCCAGTGGGTAGCGGGACCATCAATGAGCAGTTCTTC; CDR3: CSATIPVGSGTINEQFF
V: TRBV5-4; J: TRBJ2-7; size: few; D: TRBD2; DNA: TGTGCCAGCAGCTTAAGACTAGCGGGAGGGAACGAGCAGTACTTC; CDR3: CASSLRLAGGNEQYF
V: TRBV20-1; J: TRBJ2-3; size: few; D: TRBD2; DNA: TGCAGTGCCAAGGTCGGGGGGGCGACAGATACGCAGTATTTT; CDR3: CSAKVGGATDTQYF
V: TRBV20-1; J: TRBJ2-7; size: many; D: -; DNA: TGCAGTGCTAGACGCCGGGCCTACGAGCAGTACTTC; CDR3: CSARRRAYEQYF
V: TRBV20-1; J: TRBJ2-1; size: few; D: -; DNA: TGCAGTGCCCGACGATGGGATCACCAATACAATGAGCAGTTCTTC; CDR3: CSARRWDHQYNEQFF